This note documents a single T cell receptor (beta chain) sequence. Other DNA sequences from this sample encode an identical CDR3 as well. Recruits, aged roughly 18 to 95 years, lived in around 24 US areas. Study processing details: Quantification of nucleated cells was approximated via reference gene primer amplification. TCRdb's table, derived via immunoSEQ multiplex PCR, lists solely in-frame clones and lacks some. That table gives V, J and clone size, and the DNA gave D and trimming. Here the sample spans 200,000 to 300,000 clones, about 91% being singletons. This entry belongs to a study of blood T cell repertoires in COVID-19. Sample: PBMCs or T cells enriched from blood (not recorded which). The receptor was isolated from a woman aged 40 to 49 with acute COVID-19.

CDR3 loop: CASSPGQNTEAFF. The CDR3 nucleotides are TGTGCCAGCTCACCCGGACAGAACACTGAAGCTTTCTTT. The rearrangement joins TRBV18 to TRBJ1-1, with D possibly matching TRBD1 (5 bases). The CDR3 loop spans 13 amino acids. Germline V gene data show CDR1 as KGHSH and CDR2 as LQKENI. The V end was cut by 3 bases, the J end by 1 base, with 6 bases between.